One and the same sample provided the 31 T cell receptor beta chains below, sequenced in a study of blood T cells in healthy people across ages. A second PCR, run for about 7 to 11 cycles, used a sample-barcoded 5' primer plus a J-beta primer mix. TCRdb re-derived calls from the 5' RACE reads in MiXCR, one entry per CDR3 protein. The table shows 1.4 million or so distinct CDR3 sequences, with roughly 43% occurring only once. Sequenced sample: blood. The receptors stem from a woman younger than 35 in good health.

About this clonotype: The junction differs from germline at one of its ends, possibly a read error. Here the CDR3 reads CDSSLGTSGHNEQFF. The CDR3 nucleotides read TGTGACAGCAGCTTAGGGACTAGCGGCCACAATGAGCAGTTCTTC. The chain links TRBV7-6 to TRBJ2-1, with 11 bases matching TRBD2. The germline V gene has CDR1 SGHVS and CDR2 FNYEAQ. The CDR3 totals 15 residues.

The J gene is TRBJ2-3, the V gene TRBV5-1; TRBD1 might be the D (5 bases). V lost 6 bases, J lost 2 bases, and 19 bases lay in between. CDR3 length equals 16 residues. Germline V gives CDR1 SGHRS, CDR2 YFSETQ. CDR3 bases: TGCGCCAGCACCTCCAACGACAGCCTCCACACAGATACGCAGTATTTT. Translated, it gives CASTSNDSLHTDTQYF.

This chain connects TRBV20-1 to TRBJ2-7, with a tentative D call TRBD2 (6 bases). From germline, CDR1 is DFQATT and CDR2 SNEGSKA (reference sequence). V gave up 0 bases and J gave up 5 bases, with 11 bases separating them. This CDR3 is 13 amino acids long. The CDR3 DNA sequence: TGCAGTGCTAGAGACGCAGGGAGGAACGAGCAGTACTTC. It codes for CSARDAGRNEQYF.

CDR3 in DNA: TGTGCCAGTAACCCTGGGTCGAGTAGATATGGCTACACCTTC. Translating gives CASNPGSSRYGYTF. V gene TRBV19 combines with J gene TRBJ1-2, with D uncertain. V lost 7 bases and J 5 bases, leaving 17 bases between the germline ends. The CDR3 extends over 14 amino acids. Germline V gene sequence: CDR1 LNHDA, CDR2 SQIVND (reference sequence).

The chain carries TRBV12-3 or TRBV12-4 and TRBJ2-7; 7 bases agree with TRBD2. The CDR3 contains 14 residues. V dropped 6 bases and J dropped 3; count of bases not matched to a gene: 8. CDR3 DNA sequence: TGTGCCAGCAGCTCCACACTAGCGTTCTACGAGCAGTACTTC. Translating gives CASSSTLAFYEQYF.

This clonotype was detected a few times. The CDR3 bases are TGTGCCAGCAGTCAGACAGTGCGCTACGAGCAGTACTTC. Amino acids: CASSQTVRYEQYF. V gene TRBV6-2 or TRBV6-3 combines with J gene TRBJ2-7; possible D gene TRBD1, 5 bases. This CDR3 comprises 13 residues. Germline V gene data show CDR1 as MNHEY and CDR2 as SVGEGT. Trimming took off 5 bases at V and 3 bases at J, with 11 bases between the two ends.

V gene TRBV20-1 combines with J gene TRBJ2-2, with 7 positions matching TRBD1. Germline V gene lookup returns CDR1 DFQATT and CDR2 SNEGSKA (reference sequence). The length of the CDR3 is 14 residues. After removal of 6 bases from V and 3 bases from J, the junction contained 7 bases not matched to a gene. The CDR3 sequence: CSAMVRGYTGELFF. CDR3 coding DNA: TGCAGTGCAATGGTCAGGGGGTACACCGGGGAGCTGTTTTTT.

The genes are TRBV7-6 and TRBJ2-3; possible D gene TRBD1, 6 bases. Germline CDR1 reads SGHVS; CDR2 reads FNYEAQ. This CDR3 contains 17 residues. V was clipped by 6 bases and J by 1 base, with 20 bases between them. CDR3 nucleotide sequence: TGTGCCAGCAGTCGAACCCACAGGGTTGGAGGCACAGATACGCAGTATTTT. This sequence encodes CASSRTHRVGGTDTQYF.

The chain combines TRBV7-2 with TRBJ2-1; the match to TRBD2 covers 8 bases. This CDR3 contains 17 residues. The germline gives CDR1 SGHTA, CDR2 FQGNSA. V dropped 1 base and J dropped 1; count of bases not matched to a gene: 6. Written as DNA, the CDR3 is TGTGCCAGCAGCTTAGTGGGCGGGGGGACGTCCTACAATGAGCAGTTCTTC. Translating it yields CASSLVGGGTSYNEQFF.

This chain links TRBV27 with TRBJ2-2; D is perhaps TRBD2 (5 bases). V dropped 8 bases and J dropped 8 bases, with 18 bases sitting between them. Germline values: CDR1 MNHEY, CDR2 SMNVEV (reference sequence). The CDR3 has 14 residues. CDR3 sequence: CASRMAGHRGELFF. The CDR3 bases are TGTGCCAGCCGTATGGCGGGTCACCGGGGGGAGCTGTTTTTT.

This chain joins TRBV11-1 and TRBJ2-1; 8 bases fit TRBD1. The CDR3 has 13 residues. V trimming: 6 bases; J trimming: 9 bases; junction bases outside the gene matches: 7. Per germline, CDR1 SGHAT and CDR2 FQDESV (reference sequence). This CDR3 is CASSYYRGSEQFF. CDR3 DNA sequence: TGTGCCAGCAGTTACTACAGGGGGTCTGAGCAGTTCTTC. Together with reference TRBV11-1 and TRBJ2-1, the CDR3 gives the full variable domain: EAEVAQSPRYKITEKSQAVAFWCDPISGHATLYWYRQILGQGPELLVQFQDESVVDDSQLPKDRFSAERLKGVDSTLKIQPAELGDSAMYLCASSYYRGSEQFFGPGTRLTVL.

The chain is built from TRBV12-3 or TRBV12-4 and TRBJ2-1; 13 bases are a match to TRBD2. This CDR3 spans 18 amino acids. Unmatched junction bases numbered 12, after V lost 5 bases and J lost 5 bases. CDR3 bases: TGTGCCAGCAGTCCCCGACTAGCGGGGGGTGAGTCCCACAATGAGCAGTTCTTC. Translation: CASSPRLAGGESHNEQFF.

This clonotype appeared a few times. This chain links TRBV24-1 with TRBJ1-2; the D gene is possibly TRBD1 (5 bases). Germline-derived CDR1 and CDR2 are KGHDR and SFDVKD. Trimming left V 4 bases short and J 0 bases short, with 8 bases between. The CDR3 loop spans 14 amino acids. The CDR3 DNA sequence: TGTGCCACCAGTGACTACAGGACTAACTATGGCTACACCTTC. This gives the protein CATSDYRTNYGYTF.

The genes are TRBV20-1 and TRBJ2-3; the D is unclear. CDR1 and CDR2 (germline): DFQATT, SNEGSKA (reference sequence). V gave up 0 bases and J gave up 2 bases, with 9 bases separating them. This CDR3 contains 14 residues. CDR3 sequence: CSARDGPHTDTQYF. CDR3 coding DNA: TGCAGTGCTAGAGATGGACCCCACACAGATACGCAGTATTTT.

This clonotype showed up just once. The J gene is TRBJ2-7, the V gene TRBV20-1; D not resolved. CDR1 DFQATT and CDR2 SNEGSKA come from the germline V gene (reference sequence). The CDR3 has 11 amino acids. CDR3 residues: CSHPLYYEQYF. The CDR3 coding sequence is TGCAGCCATCCACTATACTACGAGCAGTACTTC.

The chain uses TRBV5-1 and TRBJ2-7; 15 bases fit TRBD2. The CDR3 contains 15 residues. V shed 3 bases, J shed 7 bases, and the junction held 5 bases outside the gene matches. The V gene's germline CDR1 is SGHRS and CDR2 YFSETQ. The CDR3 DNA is TGCGCCAGCAGCTGGACTAGCGGGAGGGCCGGTGAGCAGTACTTC. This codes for CASSWTSGRAGEQYF. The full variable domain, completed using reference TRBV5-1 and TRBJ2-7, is KAGVTQTPRYLIKTRGQQVTLSCSPISGHRSVSWYQQTPGQGLQFLFEYFSETQRNKGNFPGRFSGRQFSNSRSEMNVSTLELGDSALYLCASSWTSGRAGEQYFGPGTRLTVT.

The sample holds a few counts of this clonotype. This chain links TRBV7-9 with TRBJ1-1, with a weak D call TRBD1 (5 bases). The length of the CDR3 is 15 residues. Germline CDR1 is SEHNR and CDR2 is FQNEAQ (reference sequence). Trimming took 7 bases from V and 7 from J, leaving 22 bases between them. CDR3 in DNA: TGTGCCAGCATCTTCTTGGGGGGAATAGAAAATGAAGCTTTCTTT. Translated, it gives CASIFLGGIENEAFF. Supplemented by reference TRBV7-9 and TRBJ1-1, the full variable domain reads DTGVSQNPRHKITKRGQNVTFRCDPISEHNRLYWYRQTLGQGPEFLTYFQNEAQLEKSRLLSDRFSAERPKGSFSTLEIQRTEQGDSAMYLCASIFLGGIENEAFFGQGTRLTVV.

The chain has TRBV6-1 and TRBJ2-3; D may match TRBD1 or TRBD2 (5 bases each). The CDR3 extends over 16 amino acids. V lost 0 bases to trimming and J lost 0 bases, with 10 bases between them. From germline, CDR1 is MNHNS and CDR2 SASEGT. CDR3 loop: CASSEAAGGSTDTQYF. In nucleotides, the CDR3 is TGTGCCAGCAGTGAAGCCGCTGGGGGTAGCACAGATACGCAGTATTTT.

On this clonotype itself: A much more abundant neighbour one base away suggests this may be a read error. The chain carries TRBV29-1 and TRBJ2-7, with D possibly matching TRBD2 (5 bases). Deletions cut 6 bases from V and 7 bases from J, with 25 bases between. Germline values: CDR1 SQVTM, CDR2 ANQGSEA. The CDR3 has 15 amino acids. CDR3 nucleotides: TGCAGCGTCGAAAAGGTAGAGGGTGTCGTCGATGAGCAGTACTTC. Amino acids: CSVEKVEGVVDEQYF.

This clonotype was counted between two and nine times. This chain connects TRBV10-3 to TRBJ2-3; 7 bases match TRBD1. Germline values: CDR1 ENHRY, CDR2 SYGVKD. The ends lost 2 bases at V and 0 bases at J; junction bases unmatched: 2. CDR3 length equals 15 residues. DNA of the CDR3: TGTGCCATCAGTGAGACAGGGGCTAGCACAGATACGCAGTATTTT. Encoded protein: CAISETGASTDTQYF.

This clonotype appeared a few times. The CDR3 DNA reads TGCAGCGTCGCAGGGACAGATCCCTCCAGGGAGACCCAGTACTTC. It yields the protein CSVAGTDPSRETQYF. The chain uses TRBV29-1 and TRBJ2-5, with 7 bases lining up with TRBD1. Trimming took 6 bases from V and 5 from J; bases not matched to a gene: 15. Germline CDR1 and CDR2: SQVTM and ANQGSEA. This CDR3 spans 15 amino acids.

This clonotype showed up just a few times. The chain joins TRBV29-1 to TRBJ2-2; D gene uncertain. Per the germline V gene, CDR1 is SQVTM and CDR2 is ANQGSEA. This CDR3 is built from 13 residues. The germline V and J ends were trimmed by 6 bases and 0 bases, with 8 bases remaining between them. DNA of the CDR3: TGCAGCGTCATAGACCCGAACACCGGGGAGCTGTTTTTT. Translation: CSVIDPNTGELFF.

The CDR3 coding sequence is TGTGCCAGCAGCCAACACCCTACCGGGACGCCCTCGTTTGGCTACACCTTC. Translation gives CASSQHPTGTPSFGYTF. This rearrangement joins TRBV4-2 to TRBJ1-2, with TRBD1 as a possible D gene (5 bases). The V end lost 2 bases, the J end lost 7 bases, and 23 bases lay between the germline ends. Looked up from germline, CDR1 is LGHNA and CDR2 is YNFKEQ. The CDR3 has 17 residues.

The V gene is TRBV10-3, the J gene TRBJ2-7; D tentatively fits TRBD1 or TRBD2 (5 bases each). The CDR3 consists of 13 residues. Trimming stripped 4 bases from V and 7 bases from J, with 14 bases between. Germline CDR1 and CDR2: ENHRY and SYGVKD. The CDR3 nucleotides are TGTGCCATCAGTGCCGGGACCACCAATGAGCAGTACTTC. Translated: CAISAGTTNEQYF.

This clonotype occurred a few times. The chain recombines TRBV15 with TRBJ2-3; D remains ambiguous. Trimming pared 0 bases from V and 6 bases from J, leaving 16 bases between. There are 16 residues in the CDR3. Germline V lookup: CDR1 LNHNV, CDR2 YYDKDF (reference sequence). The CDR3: CATSRDRAAGDDTQYF. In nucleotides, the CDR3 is TGTGCCACCAGCAGAGATCGGGCAGCTGGGGATGATACGCAGTATTTT.

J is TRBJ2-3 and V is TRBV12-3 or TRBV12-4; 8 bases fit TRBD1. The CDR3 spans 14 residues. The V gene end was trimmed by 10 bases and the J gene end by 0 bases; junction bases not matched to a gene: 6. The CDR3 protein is CATMTGVSTDTQYF. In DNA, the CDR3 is TGTGCCACCATGACAGGGGTTAGCACAGATACGCAGTATTTT.

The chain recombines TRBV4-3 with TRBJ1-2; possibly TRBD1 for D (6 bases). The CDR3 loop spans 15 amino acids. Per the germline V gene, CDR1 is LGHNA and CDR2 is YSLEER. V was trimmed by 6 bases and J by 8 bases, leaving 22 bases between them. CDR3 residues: CASSLAPTGIPGYTF. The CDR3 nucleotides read TGCGCCAGCAGTCTTGCCCCGACAGGCATTCCAGGCTACACCTTC.

The CDR3 coding sequence is TGTGCCAGCAGTTACTTCTGGGAGATGAACACTGAAGCTTTCTTT. Translated, it gives CASSYFWEMNTEAFF. The chain couples TRBV6-2 or TRBV6-3 to TRBJ1-1; no firm D call. The V end lost 1 base, the J end lost 0 bases, and 9 bases lay between the germline ends. The CDR3 length is 15 residues. The germline CDR1 and CDR2 sequences are MNHEY and SVGEGT.

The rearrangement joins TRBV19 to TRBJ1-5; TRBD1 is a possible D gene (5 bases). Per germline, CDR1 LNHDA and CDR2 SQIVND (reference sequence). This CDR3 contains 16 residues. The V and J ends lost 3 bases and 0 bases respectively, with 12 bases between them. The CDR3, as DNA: TGTGCCAGTAGTATTGACAGAATTCTTAGCAATCAGCCCCAGCATTTT. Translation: CASSIDRILSNQPQHF.

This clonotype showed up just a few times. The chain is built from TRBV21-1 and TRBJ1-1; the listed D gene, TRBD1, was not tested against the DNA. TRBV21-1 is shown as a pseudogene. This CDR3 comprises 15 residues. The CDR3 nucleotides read TGTGCCAGCTGCGGGGACACCGCGAGATGGTCTGAAGCTTTCTTT. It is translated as CASCGDTARWSEAFF.

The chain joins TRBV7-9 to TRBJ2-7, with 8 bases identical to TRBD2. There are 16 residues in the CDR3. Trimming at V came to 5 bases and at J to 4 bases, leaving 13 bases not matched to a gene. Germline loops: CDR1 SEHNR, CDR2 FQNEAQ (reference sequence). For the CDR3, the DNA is TGTGCCAGCAGCCCCCTAGCGGGTGGTTTGGCGTACGAGCAGTACTTC. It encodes CASSPLAGGLAYEQYF.